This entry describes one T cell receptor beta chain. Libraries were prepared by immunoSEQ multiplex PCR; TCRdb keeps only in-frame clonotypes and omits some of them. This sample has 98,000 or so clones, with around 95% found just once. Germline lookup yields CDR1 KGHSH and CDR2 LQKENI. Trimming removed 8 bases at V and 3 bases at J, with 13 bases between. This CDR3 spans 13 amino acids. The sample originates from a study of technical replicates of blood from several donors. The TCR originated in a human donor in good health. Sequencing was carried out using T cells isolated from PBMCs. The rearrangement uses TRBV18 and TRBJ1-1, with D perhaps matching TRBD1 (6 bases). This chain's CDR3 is CASVQGLDTEAFF. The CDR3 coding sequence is TGTGCCAGCGTTCAGGGGTTGGACACTGAAGCTTTCTTT.